Listed below are T cell receptor beta chains from one sample, sequenced in a study of identical twins. TCRdb recomputed calls from the 5' RACE reads with MiXCR, one row per CDR3 protein. The sample includes fewer than 500,000 distinct CDR3 sequences, around an eighth seen only once; the top ten take approximately 0.98%. This same sample was also part of a study on yellow fever vaccine responses in identical twins.

Sequenced material: CD4+ T cells sorted from blood. These receptor sequences come from a woman between 18 and 29 years old in good health. CDR3s include the opening cysteine and the closing phenylalanine or tryptophan. D genes are given only for firm matches. Only some rows state a clone size, as once, few, many or a class for expanded clones.

>-|TRBV6-5|TRBJ2-2|-
TGTGCCAGCACGGACGCCGGGGAGCTGTTTTTT
CASTDAGELFF
>-|TRBV12-3/TRBV12-4|TRBJ2-5|-
TGTGCCAGCAGTTTACCCGGGGGGCTGGAGACCCAGTACTTC
CASSLPGGLETQYF
>-|TRBV9|TRBJ2-3|-
TGTGCCAGCAGCGTAGACGGCTTGACCACAGATACGCAGTATTTT
CASSVDGLTTDTQYF
>-|TRBV6-1|TRBJ2-3|TRBD1
TGTGCCAGCACCGCAGGGGGCTTAGATACGCAGTATTTT
CASTAGGLDTQYF
>-|TRBV19|TRBJ2-2|TRBD2
TGTGCCAGTAGGCATCACGAACTAGCGGGAGGGGGCACCGGGGAGCTGTTTTTT
CASRHHELAGGGTGELFF
>few|TRBV11-1|TRBJ1-4|-
TGTGCCAGCAGCTCCAGTGGAGGGAGGAAGGCAACTAATGAAAAACTGTTTTTT
CASSSSGGRKATNEKLFF
>-|TRBV6-1|TRBJ2-2|-
TGTGCCACCACACGTCCCAAGGTTAAGGGGCTTGGGGAGCTGTTTTTT
CATTRPKVKGLGELFF
>few|TRBV5-1|TRBJ2-2|-
TGCGCCAGCAGCTTGGACGGGGCAGGGACCGGGGAGCTGTTTTTT
CASSLDGAGTGELFF
>-|TRBV9|TRBJ2-2|TRBD2
TGTGCCAGCAGCGTACGCGGGGGGTTTTCCGGGGAGCTGTTTTTT
CASSVRGGFSGELFF
>few|TRBV11-3|TRBJ2-1|-
TGTGCCAGCAGCCCCATAAGAGGGGACAAGCAGTTCTTC
CASSPIRGDKQFF
>-|TRBV7-2|TRBJ2-7|-
TGTGCCAGCAGCTTTAACAGCCCCTACGAGCAGTACTTC
CASSFNSPYEQYF
>-|TRBV5-1|TRBJ2-3|-
TGCGCCAGCAGCTTGTTGAGGGGTGAAGATACGCAGTATTTT
CASSLLRGEDTQYF
>few|TRBV20-1|TRBJ2-5|TRBD1
TGCAGTGCTAGAGGGTATCCGGACAGGGAGGTGACCCAGTACTTC
CSARGYPDREVTQYF
>-|TRBV12-3/TRBV12-4|TRBJ2-1|TRBD2
TGTGCCAGCACCCCCTCTCTAGCGGGGGGGCGTGGGAATGAGCAGTTCTTC
CASTPSLAGGRGNEQFF
>many|TRBV12-3/TRBV12-4|TRBJ1-2|TRBD1
TGTGCCAGCAGTCTCGCCACCGGGACAGCGTTGGGCTACACCTTC
CASSLATGTALGYTF
>-|TRBV3-1|TRBJ2-7|-
TGTGCCAGCAGCCCCATCAGGGGTGGAGAGCAGTACTTC
CASSPIRGGEQYF
>few|TRBV20-1|TRBJ2-5|-
TGCAGTGCTAGGGTTATAGGATCGGAGACCCAGTACTTC
CSARVIGSETQYF
>few|TRBV12-5|TRBJ2-1|-
TGTGCTAGTGGTTTGGGCGGAAAGAGCTCCTACAATGAGCAGTTCTTC
CASGLGGKSSYNEQFF
>-|TRBV5-6|TRBJ2-1|-
TGTGCCAGCAGCTTCAGGACAGCGGTCAATGAGCAGTTCTTC
CASSFRTAVNEQFF
>-|TRBV11-3|TRBJ2-2|-
TGTGCCAGCAGCCCGAAACTCACCGGGGAGCTGTTTTTT
CASSPKLTGELFF
>-|TRBV6-2/TRBV6-3|TRBJ1-1|-
TGTGCCACCGACGAGGGAGGTATCACTGAAGCTTTCTTT
CATDEGGITEAFF
>few|TRBV12-5|TRBJ2-3|-
TGTGCTAGTGGAGAGGTCGATACGCAGTATTTT
CASGEVDTQYF
>few|TRBV11-2|TRBJ2-3|-
TGTGCCAGCAGCTTAGGCCGGGGATCGGATACGCAGTATTTT
CASSLGRGSDTQYF
>-|TRBV20-1|TRBJ1-5|-
TGCAGTGCTAGACCGGCGGGTTATAATCAGCCCCAGCATTTT
CSARPAGYNQPQHF
>-|TRBV12-3/TRBV12-4|TRBJ1-1|TRBD1
TGTGCCAGCAGAAGGACAGGGTTCAATGAAGCTTTCTTT
CASRRTGFNEAFF
>-|TRBV4-1|TRBJ2-1|TRBD2
TGCGCCAGCAGCCAAGTTGTGGGGGGAGGGAATGAGCAGTTCTTC
CASSQVVGGGNEQFF
>-|TRBV5-1|TRBJ2-3|TRBD2
TGCGCCAGCAGCCCGGGACTAGCGGGAGGTAAAGATACGCAGTATTTT
CASSPGLAGGKDTQYF
>-|TRBV7-3|TRBJ2-5|-
TGTGCCAGCAGCTTAACGGGGTTTCGGGGCGGGGAGACCCAGTACTTC
CASSLTGFRGGETQYF
>-|TRBV14|TRBJ1-2|-
TGTGCCAGCAGCCAAGGGTTAAACTATGGCTACACCTTC
CASSQGLNYGYTF